This entry lists 25 T cell receptor beta chains sequenced from one sample in a study of beta chain features in type 1 diabetes. The study's findings and limits: Among patients with Type 1 diabetes, TCRB CDR3s were moderately but significantly shorter in every one of the four CD4+ subsets.

Sequencing targeted expressed TCRB transcripts, as all isolated RNA had been reverse transcribed. Sequencing was performed with immunoSEQ multiplex PCR; in TCRdb, only in-frame clones are kept and a portion is missing. The data contain a few hundred thousand clones, around 13% of them singletons. These receptors have no known antigen. Sequencing was done on a sample of naive CD4+ T cells from blood. These receptors originate from a man in his thirties or forties with type 1 diabetes.

This clone was seen only a few times. This chain links TRBV30 with TRBJ2-4; tentative D call: TRBD1 (5 bases). The CDR3 runs 11 residues. Per the germline V gene, CDR1 is GTSNPN and CDR2 is SVGIG (reference sequence). V was pared by 3 bases and J by 5 bases, with 5 bases between. For the CDR3, the DNA is TGTGCCTGGAGGACAGAAAACATTCAGTACTTC. Protein: CAWRTENIQYF.

The chain employs TRBV30 and TRBJ2-5; D may be TRBD1 (6 bases). The germline V gene encodes CDR1 GTSNPN and CDR2 SVGIG (reference sequence). The germline V and J ends were trimmed by 2 bases and 5 bases, with 12 bases remaining between them. The CDR3 runs to 13 residues. The CDR3 nucleotides read TGTGCCTGGAGTCCACAGGGTCGGGAGACCCAGTACTTC. It translates to CAWSPQGRETQYF.

V is TRBV7-2 and J is TRBJ1-5; tentative D call: TRBD1 (5 bases). The CDR3 covers 16 residues. From germline, CDR1 is SGHTA and CDR2 FQGNSA. With 1 base removed from V and 3 bases from J, the gap between germline ends came to 13 bases. The CDR3 DNA sequence: TGTGCCAGCAGCTTAGGTAATAGACAGATCAATCAGCCCCAGCATTTT. Encoded protein: CASSLGNRQINQPQHF.

The V and J genes are TRBV18 and TRBJ2-6; perhaps TRBD1 as D (6 bases). The CDR3 is made up of 15 amino acids. Germline loops: CDR1 KGHSH, CDR2 LQKENI. The germline V and J ends were trimmed by 3 bases and 1 base, with 7 bases remaining between them. CDR3 loop: CASSPRGSGANVLTF. The DNA for the CDR3 is TGTGCCAGCTCACCCAGGGGTTCTGGGGCCAACGTCCTGACTTTC. Supplemented by reference TRBV18 and TRBJ2-6, the full variable domain reads NAGVMQNPRHLVRRRGQEARLRCSPMKGHSHVYWYRQLPEEGLKFMVYLQKENIIDESGMPKERFSAEFPKEGPSILRIQQVVRGDSAAYFCASSPRGSGANVLTFGAGSRLTVL.

This clone came up a few times. The CDR3 coding sequence is TGTGCCAGCAGCCTAGGTGGGGACAGCTCCTACGAGCAGTACTTC. Its protein product is CASSLGGDSSYEQYF. The chain couples TRBV7-2 to TRBJ2-7; TRBD1 aligns across 7 bases. Germline loops: CDR1 SGHTA, CDR2 FQGNSA. After removal of 5 bases from V and 0 bases from J, the junction contained 7 bases not matched to a gene. The CDR3 extends over 15 amino acids.

J is TRBJ2-1 and V is TRBV6-1; 8 bases match TRBD2. This CDR3 is built from 13 residues. V gave up 4 bases and J gave up 5 bases; unmatched junction bases: 1. CDR1 is MNHNS and CDR2 is SASEGT in the germline V gene. CDR3 bases: TGTGCCAGCAGTGGTAGCGGGGACAATGAGCAGTTCTTC. Its protein product is CASSGSGDNEQFF.

The chain uses TRBV29-1 and TRBJ2-7, with TRBD1 matching 8 bases. The CDR3 length is 12 residues. Germline-derived CDR1 and CDR2 are SQVTM and ANQGSEA. Trimming took 5 bases from V and 6 from J; bases not matched to a gene: 6. Here the CDR3 reads CSVSRGRIEQYF. CDR3 DNA: TGCAGCGTTAGCAGGGGGCGCATCGAGCAGTACTTC.

The DNA for the CDR3 is TGCGCCAGCAGCTTGGGACAGCTAAGCCGGGAGCAGTTCTTC. Its translation is CASSLGQLSREQFF. The chain joins TRBV5-1 to TRBJ2-1, with D possibly matching TRBD1 (5 bases). Trimming cost V 0 bases and J 10 bases, with 14 bases left between them. The CDR3 loop spans 14 amino acids. CDR1 is SGHRS and CDR2 is YFSETQ in the germline V gene.

This clone occurred a few times. The V and J genes are TRBV18 and TRBJ1-3; D is uncertain. This CDR3 contains 16 residues. V was pared by 0 bases and J by 3 bases, with 12 bases between. CDR1 and CDR2 from the germline V gene are KGHSH and LQKENI. The CDR3 nucleotides are TGTGCCAGCTCACCACCGGCCGGGTTGAGTGGAAACACCATATATTTT. As protein: CASSPPAGLSGNTIYF.

The CDR3 nucleotides are TGTGCCACCAGACAGGGACGGGCGGAAGCTTTCTTT. This encodes CATRQGRAEAFF. V usage is TRBV2 and J usage is TRBJ1-1, with 7 bases fitting TRBD1. Trimming at V came to 10 bases and at J to 8 bases, leaving 10 bases not matched to a gene. Germline-derived CDR1 and CDR2 are SNHLY and FYNNEI. The CDR3 has 12 amino acids.

This clone came up a few times. The chain joins TRBV5-4 to TRBJ2-1; D gene unclear. V was clipped by 4 bases and J by 3 bases, with 11 bases between them. Germline V gene data show CDR1 as SGHNT and CDR2 as YYREEE (reference sequence). There are 14 residues in the CDR3. CDR3 DNA: TGTGCCAGCAGCCCGTCGGGTTACTACAATGAGCAGTTCTTC. Translated: CASSPSGYYNEQFF.

The chain has TRBV11-3 and TRBJ2-3, with 12 bases identical to TRBD2. V gave up 4 bases and J gave up 3 bases; unmatched junction bases: 2. CDR1 and CDR2 (germline): SGHNT, YENEEA. This CDR3 comprises 15 residues. In DNA, the CDR3 is TGTGCCAGCAGCTCCGGGACTAGCGGGACAGATACGCAGTATTTT. This codes for CASSSGTSGTDTQYF.

This clone was seen a handful of times. This CDR3 is also generated by other DNA sequences in the sample. This chain connects TRBV5-1 to TRBJ1-1, with TRBD1 matching 10 bases. Germline V gene lookup returns CDR1 SGHRS and CDR2 YFSETQ. The CDR3 is 15 residues long. The V gene end was trimmed by 4 bases and the J gene end by 1 base; junction bases not matched to a gene: 4. CDR3 in DNA: TGCGCCAGCAGCATCAGGACAGGGGGGAACACTGAAGCTTTCTTT. It yields the protein CASSIRTGGNTEAFF.

The V call is TRBV2, the J call TRBJ1-1; D remains ambiguous. Trimming removed 6 bases at V and 7 bases at J, with 15 bases between. The CDR3 length is 13 residues. The germline CDR1 and CDR2 sequences are SNHLY and FYNNEI. The CDR3 bases are TGTGCCAGCAGCTACGCCACCGTTGGTGAAGCTTTCTTT. It specifies CASSYATVGEAFF.

This clone appeared a few times. The CDR3 DNA reads TGTGCCAGCAGTTACTCCGCACTTCAAGAGACCCAGTACTTC. This translates into CASSYSALQETQYF. The gene calls are TRBV6-6 and TRBJ2-5, with D unclear. The CDR3 consists of 14 residues. V dropped 0 bases and J dropped 2 bases, with 7 bases sitting between them. Germline V gene data show CDR1 as MNHNY and CDR2 as SVGAGI (reference sequence).

This chain's CDR3 is CAASEGASGGETDTQYF. CDR3 in DNA: TGCGCCGCCTCCGAGGGGGCTAGCGGGGGGGAAACAGATACGCAGTATTTT. This chain links TRBV4-1 with TRBJ2-3; TRBD2 matches 12 bases. Germline assignment: CDR1 MGHRA and CDR2 YSYEKL. With 11 bases clipped from V and 3 bases from J, the junction kept 15 bases outside the gene matches. The CDR3 extends over 17 amino acids.

This clone was found a few times. This chain joins TRBV6-5 and TRBJ2-7, with 10 bases lining up with TRBD1. From germline, CDR1 is MNHEY and CDR2 SVGAGI. V lost 2 bases, J lost 3 bases, and 4 bases stayed unmatched. This CDR3 has 15 amino acids. CDR3 DNA sequence: TGTGCCAGCAGTTACAGCCGGACAGGGGGCTACGAGCAGTACTTC. Translation: CASSYSRTGGYEQYF.

The rearrangement joins TRBV29-1 to TRBJ1-1; the match to TRBD1 covers 9 bases. Trimming removed 7 bases from V and 5 bases from J; junction bases left unmatched: 5. CDR1 and CDR2 from the germline V gene are SQVTM and ANQGSEA. The CDR3 has 12 residues. In DNA form, the CDR3 reads TGCAGCGCCGACAGGGGGACAACTGAAGCTTTCTTT. Translation: CSADRGTTEAFF. Full variable domain (missing parts from reference TRBV29-1 and TRBJ1-1): SAVISQKPSRDICQRGTSLTIQCQVDSQVTMMFWYRQQPGQSLTLIATANQGSEATYESGFVIDKFPISRPNLTFSTLTVSNMSPEDSSIYLCSADRGTTEAFFGQGTRLTVV.

Only a few counts were recorded for this clone. The chain is built from TRBV28 and TRBJ2-3; D perhaps matches TRBD1 (6 bases). The CDR3 contains 15 residues. V was pared by 6 bases and J by 1 base, with 14 bases between. CDR1 is MDHEN and CDR2 is SYDVKM in the germline V gene. The CDR3 loop reads CASSESGQRTDTQYF. In DNA, the CDR3 is TGTGCCAGCAGCGAAAGCGGACAGCGCACAGATACGCAGTATTTT.

V and J are TRBV9 and TRBJ2-5, with 9 bases that match TRBD1. The ends lost 0 bases at V and 4 bases at J; junction bases unmatched: 7. Germline V gene lookup returns CDR1 SGDLS and CDR2 YYNGEE. This CDR3 contains 16 residues. The CDR3 DNA is TGTGCCAGCAGCGTAGACCCGGGACAGGGCGGAGAGACCCAGTACTTC. Amino acids: CASSVDPGQGGETQYF.

The table lists this clone with a few counts. CDR3 region: CASSPAGTNSYEQYF. The CDR3 nucleotides are TGTGCCAGCTCACCGGCCGGGACTAACTCCTACGAGCAGTACTTC. The chain has TRBV18 and TRBJ2-7; 7 bases are shared with TRBD2. Germline loops: CDR1 KGHSH, CDR2 LQKENI. This CDR3 is built from 15 residues. After removal of 3 bases from V and 0 bases from J, the junction contained 5 bases not matched to a gene.

In this sample, this clone turned up a few times. The chain links TRBV7-8 to TRBJ2-1; 7 bases are shared with TRBD1. The J segment lost 9 bases and the V segment lost 5 bases, leaving 7 bases of the junction unmatched. Germline values: CDR1 SGHVS, CDR2 FQNEAQ. The CDR3 consists of 13 residues. CDR3 in amino acids: CASSRDRVREQFF. The CDR3, as DNA: TGTGCCAGCAGCCGAGACAGGGTCCGTGAGCAGTTCTTC.

The chain uses TRBV30 and TRBJ1-2; D remains ambiguous. V shed 1 base and J shed 3 bases, with 9 bases lying between them. Looked up from germline, CDR1 is GTSNPN and CDR2 is SVGIG (reference sequence). The CDR3 contains 13 residues. The CDR3: CAWSDRVDYGYTF. In DNA, the CDR3 is TGTGCCTGGAGTGACCGAGTAGACTATGGCTACACCTTC.

The chain carries TRBV30 and TRBJ2-7, with D possibly TRBD2 on 6 matching bases. The length of the CDR3 is 14 residues. Trimming took off 5 bases at V and 2 bases at J, with 16 bases between the two ends. Germline V CDR1 and CDR2: GTSNPN, SVGIG (reference sequence). The CDR3 nucleotides read TGTGCCTGGCGCCGCCCGGGGGTTACCTACGAGCAGTACTTC. Its protein product is CAWRRPGVTYEQYF.

This rearrangement joins TRBV5-4 to TRBJ2-2; perhaps TRBD1 as D (5 bases). V lost 5 bases and J lost 0, with 8 bases in between. Germline CDR1 SGHNT, CDR2 YYREEE (reference sequence). The length of the CDR3 is 14 residues. The CDR3 sequence: CASRGRANTGELFF. The CDR3 region has the DNA TGTGCCAGCAGAGGCAGGGCGAACACCGGGGAGCTGTTTTTT.